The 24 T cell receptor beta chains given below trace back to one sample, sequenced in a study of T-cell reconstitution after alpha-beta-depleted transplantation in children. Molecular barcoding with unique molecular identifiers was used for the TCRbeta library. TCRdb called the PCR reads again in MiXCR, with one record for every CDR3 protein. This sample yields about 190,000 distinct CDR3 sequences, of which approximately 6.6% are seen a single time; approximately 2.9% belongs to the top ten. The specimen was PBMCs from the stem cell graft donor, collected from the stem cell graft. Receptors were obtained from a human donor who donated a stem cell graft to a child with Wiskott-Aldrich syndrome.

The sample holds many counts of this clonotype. The CDR3 nucleotides are TGCAGTGCTAGTCGAGGGGGCAATGAGCAGTTCTTC. Its protein product is CSASRGGNEQFF. This chain uses TRBV20-1 with TRBJ2-1; TRBD1 is a possible D gene (6 bases). V lost 3 bases, J lost 6 bases, and 9 bases lay in between. This CDR3 is 12 amino acids long. Germline CDR1 DFQATT, CDR2 SNEGSKA (reference sequence).

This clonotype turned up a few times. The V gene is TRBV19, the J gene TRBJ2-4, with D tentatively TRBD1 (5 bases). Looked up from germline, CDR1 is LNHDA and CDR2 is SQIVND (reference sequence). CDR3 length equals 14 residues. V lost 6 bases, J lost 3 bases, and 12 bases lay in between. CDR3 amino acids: CASRGPDGKNIQYF. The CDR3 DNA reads TGTGCCAGTAGGGGGCCAGATGGCAAAAACATTCAGTACTTC.

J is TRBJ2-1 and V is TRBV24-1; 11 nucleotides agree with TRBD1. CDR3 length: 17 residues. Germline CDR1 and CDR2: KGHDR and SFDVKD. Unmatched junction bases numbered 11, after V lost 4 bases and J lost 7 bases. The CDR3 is CATSDPHGQGAPNEQFF. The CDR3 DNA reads TGTGCCACCAGTGACCCCCATGGACAGGGGGCGCCTAATGAGCAGTTCTTC.

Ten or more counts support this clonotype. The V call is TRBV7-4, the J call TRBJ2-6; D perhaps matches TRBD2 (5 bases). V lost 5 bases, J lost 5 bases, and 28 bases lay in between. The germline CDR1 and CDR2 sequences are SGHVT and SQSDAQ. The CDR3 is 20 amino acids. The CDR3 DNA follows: TGTGCCAGCAGCGCCTTCCCCCCCCAGGAAGGAGGTTCTCGGGCCAACGTCCTGACTTTC. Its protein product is CASSAFPPQEGGSRANVLTF. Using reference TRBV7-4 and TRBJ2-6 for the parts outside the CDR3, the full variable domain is GAGVSQSPRYKVAKRGRDVALRCDSISGHVTLYWYRQTLGQGSEVLTYSQSDAQRDKSGRPSGRFSAERPERSVSTLKIQRTEQGDSAVYLCASSAFPPQEGGSRANVLTFGAGSRLTVL.

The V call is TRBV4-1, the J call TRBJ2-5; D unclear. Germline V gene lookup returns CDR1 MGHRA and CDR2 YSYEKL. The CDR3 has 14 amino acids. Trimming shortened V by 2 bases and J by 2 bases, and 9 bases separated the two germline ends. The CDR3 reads CASSQNTKQETQYF. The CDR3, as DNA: TGCGCCAGCAGCCAAAATACGAAGCAAGAGACCCAGTACTTC.

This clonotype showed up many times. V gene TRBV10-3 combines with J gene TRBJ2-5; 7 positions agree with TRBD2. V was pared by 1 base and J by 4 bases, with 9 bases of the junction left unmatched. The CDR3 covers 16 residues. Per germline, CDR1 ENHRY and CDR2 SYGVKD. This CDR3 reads CAISELRREVGETQYF. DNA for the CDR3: TGTGCCATCAGTGAGTTGAGACGGGAGGTTGGAGAGACCCAGTACTTC.

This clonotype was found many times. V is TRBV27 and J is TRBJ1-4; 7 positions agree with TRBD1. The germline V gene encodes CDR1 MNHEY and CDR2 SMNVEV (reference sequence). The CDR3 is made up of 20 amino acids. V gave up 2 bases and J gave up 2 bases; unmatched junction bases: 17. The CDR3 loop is CASSLNGQASFGSTNEKLFF. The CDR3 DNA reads TGTGCCAGCAGTTTAAATGGACAGGCGTCATTCGGGTCGACTAATGAAAAACTGTTTTTT.

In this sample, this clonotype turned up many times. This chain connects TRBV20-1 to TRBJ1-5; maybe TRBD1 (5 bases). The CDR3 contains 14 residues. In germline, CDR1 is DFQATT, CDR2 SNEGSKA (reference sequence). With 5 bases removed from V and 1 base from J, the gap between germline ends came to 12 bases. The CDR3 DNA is TGCAGTGCTTCCAGGGCGCTAAGCAATCAGCCCCAGCATTTT. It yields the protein CSASRALSNQPQHF.

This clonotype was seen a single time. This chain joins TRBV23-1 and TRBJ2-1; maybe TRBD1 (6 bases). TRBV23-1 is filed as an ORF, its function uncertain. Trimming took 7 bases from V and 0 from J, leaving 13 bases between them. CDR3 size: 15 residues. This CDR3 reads CASNPGADSYNEQFF. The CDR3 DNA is TGCGCCAGCAACCCAGGGGCGGACTCCTACAATGAGCAGTTCTTC.

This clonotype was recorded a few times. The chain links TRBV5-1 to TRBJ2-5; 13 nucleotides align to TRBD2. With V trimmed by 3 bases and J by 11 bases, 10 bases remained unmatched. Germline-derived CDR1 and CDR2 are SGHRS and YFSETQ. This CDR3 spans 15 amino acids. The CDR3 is CASSSTSGGAIWQYF. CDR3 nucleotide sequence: TGCGCCAGCAGCTCTACTAGCGGGGGGGCCATATGGCAGTACTTC.

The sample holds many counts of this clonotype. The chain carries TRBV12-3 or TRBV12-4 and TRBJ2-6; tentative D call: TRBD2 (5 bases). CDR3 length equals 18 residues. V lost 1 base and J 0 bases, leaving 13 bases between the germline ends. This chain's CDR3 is CASSLVGRRNSGANVLTF. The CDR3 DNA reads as TGTGCCAGCAGTTTAGTAGGCAGGAGGAACTCTGGGGCCAACGTCCTGACTTTC.

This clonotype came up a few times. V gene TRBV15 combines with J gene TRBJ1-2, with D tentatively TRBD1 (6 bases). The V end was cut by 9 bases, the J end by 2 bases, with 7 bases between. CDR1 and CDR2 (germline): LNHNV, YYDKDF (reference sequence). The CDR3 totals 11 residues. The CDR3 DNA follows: TGTGCCACTCAGGGGAACTATGGCTACACCTTC. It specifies CATQGNYGYTF.

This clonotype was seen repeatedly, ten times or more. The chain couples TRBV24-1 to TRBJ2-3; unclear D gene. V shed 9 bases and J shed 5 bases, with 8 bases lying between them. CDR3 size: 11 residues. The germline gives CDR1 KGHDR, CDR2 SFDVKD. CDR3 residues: CATSWEDTQYF. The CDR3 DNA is TGTGCCACCTCCTGGGAAGATACGCAGTATTTT.

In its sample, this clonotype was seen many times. CDR3: CATSRDGIGASYSEQYF. Here the CDR3 DNA reads TGTGCCACCAGCAGAGATGGGATAGGGGCATCTTACAGCGAGCAGTACTTC. This sequence joins TRBV15 and TRBJ2-7; weak D call: TRBD1 (5 bases). The ends were cut back, 0 bases at V and 6 bases at J, with 21 bases in the middle. CDR3 length: 17 residues. Germline loops: CDR1 LNHNV, CDR2 YYDKDF (reference sequence).

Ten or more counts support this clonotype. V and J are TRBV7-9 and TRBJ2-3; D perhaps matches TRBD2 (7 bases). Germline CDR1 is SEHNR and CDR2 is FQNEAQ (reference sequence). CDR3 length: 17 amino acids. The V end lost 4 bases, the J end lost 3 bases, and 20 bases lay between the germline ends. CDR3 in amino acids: CASSYLGKGGVTDTQYF. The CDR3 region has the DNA TGTGCCAGCAGCTACCTCGGAAAAGGGGGGGTAACAGATACGCAGTATTTT.

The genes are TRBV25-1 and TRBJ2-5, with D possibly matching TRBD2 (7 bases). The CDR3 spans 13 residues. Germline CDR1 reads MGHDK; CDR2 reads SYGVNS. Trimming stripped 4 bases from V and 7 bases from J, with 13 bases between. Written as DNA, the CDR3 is TGTGCCAGCAGTGCCTGGGGAGGGGGGACCCAGTACTTC. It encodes CASSAWGGGTQYF.

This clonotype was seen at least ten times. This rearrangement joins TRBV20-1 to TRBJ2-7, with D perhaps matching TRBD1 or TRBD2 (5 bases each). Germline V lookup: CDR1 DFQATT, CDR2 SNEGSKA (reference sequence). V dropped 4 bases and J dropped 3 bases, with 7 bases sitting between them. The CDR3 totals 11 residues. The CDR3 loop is CSAMGDYEQYF. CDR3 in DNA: TGCAGTGCTATGGGGGACTACGAGCAGTACTTC.

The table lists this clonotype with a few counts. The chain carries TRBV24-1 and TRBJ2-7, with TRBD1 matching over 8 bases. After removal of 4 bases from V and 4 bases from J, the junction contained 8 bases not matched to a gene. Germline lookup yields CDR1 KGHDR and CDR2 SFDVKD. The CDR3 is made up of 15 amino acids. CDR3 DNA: TGTGCCACCAGTGACCGAGGACAGGGTCAGTACGAGCAGTACTTC. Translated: CATSDRGQGQYEQYF.

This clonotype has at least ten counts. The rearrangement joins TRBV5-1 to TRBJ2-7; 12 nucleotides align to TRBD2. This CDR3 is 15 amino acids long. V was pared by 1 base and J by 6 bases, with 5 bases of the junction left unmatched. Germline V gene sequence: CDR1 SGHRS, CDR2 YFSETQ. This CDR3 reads CASSLSLAGGPEQYF. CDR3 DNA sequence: TGCGCCAGCAGCTTGAGTCTAGCGGGGGGGCCCGAGCAGTACTTC.

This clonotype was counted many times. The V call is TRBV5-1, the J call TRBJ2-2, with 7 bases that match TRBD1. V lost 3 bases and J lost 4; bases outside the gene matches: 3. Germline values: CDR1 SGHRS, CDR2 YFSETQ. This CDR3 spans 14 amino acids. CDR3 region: CASSWGQLTGELFF. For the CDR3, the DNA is TGCGCCAGCAGCTGGGGACAGCTCACCGGGGAGCTGTTTTTT.

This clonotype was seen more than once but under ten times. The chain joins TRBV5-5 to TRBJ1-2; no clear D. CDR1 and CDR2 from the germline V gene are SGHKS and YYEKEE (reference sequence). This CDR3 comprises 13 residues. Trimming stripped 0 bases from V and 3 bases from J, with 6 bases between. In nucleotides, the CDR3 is TGTGCCAGCAGCTTGGCGGGTTACTATGGCTACACCTTC. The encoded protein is CASSLAGYYGYTF.

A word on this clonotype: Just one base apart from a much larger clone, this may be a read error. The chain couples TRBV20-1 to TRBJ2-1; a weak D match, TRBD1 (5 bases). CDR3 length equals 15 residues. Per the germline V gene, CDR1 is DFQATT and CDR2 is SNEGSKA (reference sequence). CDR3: CSPRVPRKGYNEQFF. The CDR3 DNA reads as TGCAGTCCTAGAGTCCCTAGGAAGGGGTACAATGAGCAGTTCTTC.

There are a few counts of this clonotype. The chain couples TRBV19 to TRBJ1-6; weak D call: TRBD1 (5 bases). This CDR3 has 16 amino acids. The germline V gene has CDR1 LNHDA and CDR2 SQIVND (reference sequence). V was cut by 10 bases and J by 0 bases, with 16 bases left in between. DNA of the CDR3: TGTGCCACTAAGGGAACAGGCATCTCCTATAATTCACCCCTCCACTTT. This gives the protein CATKGTGISYNSPLHF.

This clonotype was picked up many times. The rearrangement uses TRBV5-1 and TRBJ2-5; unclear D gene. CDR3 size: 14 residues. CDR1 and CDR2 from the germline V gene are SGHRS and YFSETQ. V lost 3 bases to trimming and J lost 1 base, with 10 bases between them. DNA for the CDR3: TGCGCCAGCAGCTCCAACCCGATCCAAGAGACCCAGTACTTC. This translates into CASSSNPIQETQYF.